The sequence of this T cell receptor (beta chain) was determined in a study of shared clonotypes between healthy human individuals. Findings and caveats of the study: As a rule, naive subsets had a larger estimated richness than memory subsets.

This CDR3 comprises 15 residues. CDR1 and CDR2 (germline): SSHAT, FNYEAQ (reference sequence). V shed 1 base, J shed 7 bases, and the junction held 5 bases outside the gene matches. In regard to this clone: As yet, its antigen is unknown.

Sequencing was performed with immunoSEQ multiplex PCR; in TCRdb, only in-frame clones are kept and a portion is missing. The top ten clones hold less than 0.55% of a sample with about 1.5 million clones, 95% to 99% of them seen once. This rearrangement joins TRBV7-7 to TRBJ2-1, with 9 bases that match TRBD2. This receptor was taken from a man in his thirties or forties in good health. The sequencing input was naive CD4+ T cells sorted from blood. The subset denotes: CD45RA+ positively selected. The chain's CDR3 is CASSLGLAGSNEQFF. DNA for the CDR3: TGTGCCAGCAGCTTAGGGCTAGCGGGGTCAAATGAGCAGTTCTTC. Variable domain in full (rest from reference TRBV7-7 and TRBJ2-1): GAGVSQSPRYKVTKRGQDVTLRCDPISSHATLYWYQQALGQGPEFLTYFNYEAQPDKSGLPSDRFSAERPEGSISTLTIQRTEQRDSAMYRCASSLGLAGSNEQFFGPGTRLTVL.